This T cell receptor (beta chain) was sequenced during a study of metastatic and nonmetastatic thyroid tumors. The CDR3 loop spans 17 amino acids. J gave up 3 bases and V 7 bases, and 10 bases lay outside the gene matches. Germline CDR1 MNHNS, CDR2 SASEGT. Ahead of thyroid surgery, no patient had received treatment of any kind. From the PCR reads, TCRdb re-called clones with MiXCR. The sample records around 20,000 clones, about 30% being singletons. The source of this sequence is a female donor with papillary thyroid cancer or a benign thyroid nodule (not recorded which). Some clones in this sample may be carry-over from other donors' samples. This chain connects TRBV6-1 to TRBJ2-1; 12 bases map to TRBD2. The sample was adjacent normal tissue. CDR3: CASKPLAGGSNYNEQFF. CDR3 nucleotides: TGTGCCAGCAAACCCCTAGCGGGAGGGTCCAACTACAATGAGCAGTTCTTC.